This T cell receptor (beta chain) was profiled in a study of high-grade serous ovarian cancer treatment subgroups. Generated by immunoSEQ multiplex PCR, the TCRdb table keeps only in-frame clones and is missing some. The profile shows some 1,000 clones, 65% to 85% of them singletons. Remarks on this clone: A junction end diverges from the germline sequence, so it may reflect a read error.

Tumor samples were taken before definitive surgery or chemotherapy. This CDR3 has 13 amino acids. CDR1 is SGHRS, CDR2 YFSETQ, per germline. The sequence was collected from a human donor with high-grade serous ovarian cancer. This chain connects TRBV5-1 to TRBJ2-1, with D unclear. Sequenced input: tumor tissue. CDR3 DNA: TGCGCCAGCAGCTTGAATCAGGATAATGAGCGGTTCTTC. This codes for CASSLNQDNERFF.